The 5 T cell receptor beta chains presented below share a single source sample, sequenced in a study of T cell repertoires in cytomegalovirus infection (dated by TCRdb to the late 2010s). The sequencing machine was an Illumina HiSeq 1500. The public reads were reprocessed in TCRdb via fastp at Q25 and MiXCR, keeping in-frame beta chains. Here each entry gathers all rows of one CDR3 protein and keeps the most common genes and DNA. For this sample the table gives about 89,000 distinct CDR3 sequences, of which approximately 30% were detected only once. The ten most abundant clones make up 65% to 75% of the sample. Sample treatment or condition, as interpreted from the label and publication: in vitro stimulation with specific CMV peptide epitopes to enrich CMV-specific T cells. These receptors have no known antigen. The starting material was CD8+ T cells from cultured PBMCs, obtained from culture after CMV antigen stimulation. These TCRs come from a human donor in good health (CMV status not recorded). Some clones in this sample may be carry-over from other donors' samples.

This clonotype was found a few times. The rearrangement joins TRBV12-3 or TRBV12-4 to TRBJ2-5; 9 bases agree with TRBD1. The CDR3 totals 14 residues. The CDR3 DNA is TGTGCTTCTAATCCCGGGACAGGGACAGAGACCCAGTACTTC. Protein product: CASNPGTGTETQYF.

This clonotype was found a few times. The chain links TRBV20-1 to TRBJ2-1; 10 positions match TRBD1. This CDR3 spans 15 amino acids. The junction had 5 bases not matched to a gene; V was cut back by 2 bases and J by 4 bases. Germline CDR1 is DFQATT and CDR2 is SNEGSKA (reference sequence). CDR3 nucleotides: TGCAGTGCTAGACCGCGGGACAGGGGTTACAATGAGCAGTTCTTC. Translating it yields CSARPRDRGYNEQFF.

In its sample, this clonotype was seen many times. This rearrangement joins TRBV7-3 to TRBJ1-1; D call uncertain. CDR1 is SGHTA and CDR2 is FQGTGA in the germline V gene. This CDR3 is built from 13 residues. The germline V and J ends were trimmed by 4 bases and 2 bases, with 8 bases remaining between them. CDR3 loop: CASSSDGNTEAFF. The CDR3 DNA sequence: TGTGCCAGCAGCTCGGACGGAAACACTGAAGCTTTCTTT.

The chain has TRBV4-2 and TRBJ2-7; D call uncertain. The germline V gene has CDR1 LGHNA and CDR2 YNFKEQ. Trimming took 0 bases from V and 12 from J, leaving 12 bases between them. This CDR3 comprises 12 residues. The DNA of the CDR3 is TGTGCCAGCAGCCAAGATTCGGCCAAAATGTACTTC. Its protein is CASSQDSAKMYF.

This clonotype was counted a single time. The genes are TRBV24-1 and TRBJ2-7; perhaps D is TRBD1 or TRBD2 (5 bases each). Per the germline V gene, CDR1 is KGHDR and CDR2 is SFDVKD. The CDR3 has 14 amino acids. The V and J ends lost 6 bases and 2 bases respectively, with 13 bases between them. The chain's CDR3 is CATSHPGAAYEQYF. The CDR3 bases are TGTGCCACCAGTCACCCCGGGGCAGCCTACGAGCAGTACTTC.